The 17 T cell receptor beta chains below were found in one sample sequenced in a study of long-term antiretroviral therapy in people with HIV. A v3.0 immunoSEQ assay was performed at survey level. The assay was immunoSEQ multiplex PCR, and TCRdb's table has in-frame clones only and misses some. The sample yields approximately 41,000 clones, over 80% seen once. The source material was unsorted PBMCs, sampled 1.5 years after starting antiretroviral therapy. These receptors were taken from a man between 18 and 29 years old with HIV.

The chain carries TRBV7-2 and TRBJ1-1; D remains unclear. The germline V and J ends were trimmed by 5 bases and 4 bases, with 8 bases remaining between them. The CDR3 extends over 12 amino acids. The germline V gene encodes CDR1 SGHTA and CDR2 FQGNSA. CDR3 DNA sequence: TGTGCCAGCAGCCCGCTCGTCACTGAAGCTTTCTTT. It codes for CASSPLVTEAFF.

This clone was picked up one time. The V call is TRBV29-1, the J call TRBJ2-1; TRBD2 matches 14 bases. CDR1 SQVTM and CDR2 ANQGSEA come from the germline V gene. This CDR3 is 17 amino acids long. The J segment lost 0 bases and the V segment lost 1 base, leaving 2 bases of the junction unmatched. The CDR3 protein is CSVEGTSGRSSYNEQFF. CDR3 bases: TGCAGCGTTGAAGGGACTAGCGGGAGGAGCTCCTACAATGAGCAGTTCTTC.

The chain combines TRBV5-1 with TRBJ1-1, with a tentative D call TRBD1 (5 bases). Trimming stripped 4 bases from V and 1 base from J, with 14 bases between. CDR3 length equals 15 residues. The germline V gene encodes CDR1 SGHRS and CDR2 YFSETQ. The CDR3: CASSTRGQANTEAFF. CDR3 sequence (DNA): TGCGCCAGCAGCACCCGTGGACAAGCGAACACTGAAGCTTTCTTT.

This chain connects TRBV6-5 to TRBJ2-2; 7 bases fit TRBD2. The CDR3 consists of 15 residues. The germline V gene encodes CDR1 MNHEY and CDR2 SVGAGI. V lost 3 bases and J lost 6; bases outside the gene matches: 7. The CDR3, as DNA: TGTGCCAGCAGTTATCTGGCGGGAGATCCCGGGGAGCTGTTTTTT. This encodes CASSYLAGDPGELFF.

The rearrangement links TRBV27 to TRBJ2-1; D assignment may be TRBD1 or TRBD2 (7 bases each). The CDR3 loop spans 14 amino acids. Trimming removed 7 bases at V and 7 bases at J, with 17 bases between. Looked up from germline, CDR1 is MNHEY and CDR2 is SMNVEV (reference sequence). The CDR3 DNA follows: TGTGCCAGCACCCACGGGACAGCGGGAAATGAGCAGTTCTTC. Translated: CASTHGTAGNEQFF.

This clone was recorded a few times. This rearrangement joins TRBV27 to TRBJ2-7; 7 nucleotides agree with TRBD1. The germline CDR1 and CDR2 sequences are MNHEY and SMNVEV (reference sequence). Unmatched junction bases numbered 12, after V lost 6 bases and J lost 10 bases. This CDR3 has 13 residues. The CDR3 spells CASSWTGGNLQYF. DNA for the CDR3: TGTGCCAGCAGCTGGACAGGAGGAAATCTCCAGTACTTC.

The V and J genes are TRBV5-1 and TRBJ2-6, with 9 bases aligning to TRBD1. CDR1 and CDR2 (germline): SGHRS, YFSETQ. V lost 2 bases and J lost 2; bases outside the gene matches: 8. The CDR3 totals 18 residues. The CDR3 loop reads CASSLQGALSAGANVLTF. DNA of the CDR3: TGCGCCAGCAGCTTACAGGGGGCCTTGAGCGCTGGGGCCAACGTCCTGACTTTC.

V usage is TRBV7-8 and J usage is TRBJ1-5; no clear D. Trimming shortened V by 1 base and J by 6 bases, and 10 bases separated the two germline ends. The V gene's germline CDR1 is SGHVS and CDR2 FQNEAQ. The CDR3 has 14 residues. Written as DNA, the CDR3 is TGTGCCAGCAGCTTAGACACGGGAGGTCAGCCCCAGCATTTT. Translation gives CASSLDTGGQPQHF.

The CDR3: CASSPTAGGWGQYF. The CDR3, as DNA: TGTGCCAGCAGCCCCACGGCGGGGGGCTGGGGGCAGTACTTC. This sequence joins TRBV5-6 and TRBJ2-7, with 8 bases identical to TRBD2. V was pared by 4 bases and J by 9 bases, with 12 bases of the junction left unmatched. CDR3 length equals 14 residues. Germline values: CDR1 SGHDT, CDR2 YYEEEE.

The V and J genes are TRBV27 and TRBJ2-7; D may correspond to TRBD1 or TRBD2 (5 bases each). This CDR3 is 15 amino acids long. The germline CDR1 and CDR2 sequences are MNHEY and SMNVEV (reference sequence). The V end was cut by 5 bases, the J end by 3 bases, with 17 bases between. The CDR3 bases are TGTGCCAGCAGTGCCGGGATTCAGGGTTACTACGAGCAGTACTTC. Amino acids: CASSAGIQGYYEQYF.

This clone came up a few times. The CDR3 spells CASRLPGTGARQGTYEQYF. As DNA, the CDR3 is TGTGCCAGCAGGTTACCCGGGACAGGGGCGCGACAAGGGACTTACGAGCAGTACTTC. This sequence joins TRBV7-9 and TRBJ2-7; TRBD1 matches at 10 bases. Germline V gene data show CDR1 as SEHNR and CDR2 as FQNEAQ (reference sequence). This CDR3 comprises 19 residues. V lost 6 bases, J lost 4 bases, and 21 bases stayed unmatched.

The rearrangement links TRBV30 to TRBJ2-7; D may be TRBD1 (6 bases). V was cut by 2 bases and J by 3 bases, with 14 bases left in between. The CDR3 loop spans 14 amino acids. Germline loops: CDR1 GTSNPN, CDR2 SVGIG (reference sequence). CDR3 DNA sequence: TGTGCCTGGAGTTCCCTGACAGGTAACTACGAGCAGTACTTC. Its translation is CAWSSLTGNYEQYF.

The rearrangement uses TRBV28 and TRBJ1-5; 10 bases fit TRBD1. V shed 5 bases and J 3 bases; nucleotides not matched to a gene: 7. Germline lookup yields CDR1 MDHEN and CDR2 SYDVKM. The CDR3 totals 16 residues. The CDR3 nucleotides are TGTGCCAGCAGTCTCCGGGACAGGGGTCCCAATCAGCCCCAGCATTTT. This gives the protein CASSLRDRGPNQPQHF.

V usage is TRBV7-2 and J usage is TRBJ2-1; the match to TRBD2 covers 12 bases. CDR3 size: 18 residues. The germline V gene encodes CDR1 SGHTA and CDR2 FQGNSA. V lost 3 bases, J lost 0 bases, and 6 bases stayed unmatched. CDR3 sequence (DNA): TGTGCCAGCAGCTTCGCGGCTAGCGGGAGGGTCTCCTACAATGAGCAGTTCTTC. Translation gives CASSFAASGRVSYNEQFF.

The J gene is TRBJ1-5, the V gene TRBV7-7, with 9 bases lining up with TRBD1. Germline trimming cut 8 bases from V and 2 bases from J; bases unmatched to any gene: 13. The germline CDR1 and CDR2 sequences are SSHAT and FNYEAQ (reference sequence). The CDR3 is 17 residues long. The DNA for the CDR3 is TGTGCCAGCCCTCCCGGGACAGGGACCACGGGCAATCAGCCCCAGCATTTT. This codes for CASPPGTGTTGNQPQHF.

This clone was picked up a small number of times. This rearrangement joins TRBV12-5 to TRBJ2-7; D unresolved. Germline V gene lookup returns CDR1 LGHNT and CDR2 FRNRAP. V lost 5 bases and J lost 0, with 5 bases in between. The CDR3 is made up of 12 amino acids. The CDR3 spells CASGRSSYEQYF. The CDR3 region has the DNA TGTGCTAGTGGTCGGAGCTCCTACGAGCAGTACTTC.

The rearrangement uses TRBV11-2 and TRBJ1-2, with D perhaps TRBD1 (5 bases). The CDR3 length is 15 residues. Germline CDR1 and CDR2: SGHAT and FQNNGV. The V end was cut by 5 bases, the J end by 5 bases, with 18 bases between. The CDR3, as DNA: TGTGCCAGCAGCACCCTCGGGGCAGTAGGGTATGGCTACACCTTC. It yields the protein CASSTLGAVGYGYTF.